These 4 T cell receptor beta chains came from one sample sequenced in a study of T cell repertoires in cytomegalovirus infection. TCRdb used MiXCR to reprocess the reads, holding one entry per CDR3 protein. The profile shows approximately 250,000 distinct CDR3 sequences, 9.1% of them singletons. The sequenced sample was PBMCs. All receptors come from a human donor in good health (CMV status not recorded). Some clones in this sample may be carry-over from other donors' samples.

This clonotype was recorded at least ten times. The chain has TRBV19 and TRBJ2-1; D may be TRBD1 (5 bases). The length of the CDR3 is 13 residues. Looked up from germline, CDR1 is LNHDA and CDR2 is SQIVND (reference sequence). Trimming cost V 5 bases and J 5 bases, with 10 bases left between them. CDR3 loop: CASSPGNNNEQFF. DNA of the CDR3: TGTGCCAGTAGTCCAGGGAACAACAATGAGCAGTTCTTC.

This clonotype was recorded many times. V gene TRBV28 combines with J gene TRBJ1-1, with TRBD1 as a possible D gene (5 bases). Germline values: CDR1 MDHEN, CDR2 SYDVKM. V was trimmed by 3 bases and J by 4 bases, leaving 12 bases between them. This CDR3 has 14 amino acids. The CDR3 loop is CASSFVVGGTEAFF. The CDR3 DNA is TGTGCCAGCAGTTTTGTCGTCGGGGGCACTGAAGCTTTCTTT.

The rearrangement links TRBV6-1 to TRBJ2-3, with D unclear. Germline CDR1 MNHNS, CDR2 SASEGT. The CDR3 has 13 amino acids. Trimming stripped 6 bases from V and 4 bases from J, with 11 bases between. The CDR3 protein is CASRENNPDTQYF. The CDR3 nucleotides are TGTGCCAGCAGGGAAAATAATCCAGATACGCAGTATTTT.

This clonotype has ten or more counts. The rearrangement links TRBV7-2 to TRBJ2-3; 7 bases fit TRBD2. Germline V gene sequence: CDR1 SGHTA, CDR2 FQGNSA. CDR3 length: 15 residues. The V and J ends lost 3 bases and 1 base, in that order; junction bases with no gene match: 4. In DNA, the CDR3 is TGTGCCAGCAGCTTGGGAGGGCCTCGCACAGATACGCAGTATTTT. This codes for CASSLGGPRTDTQYF.